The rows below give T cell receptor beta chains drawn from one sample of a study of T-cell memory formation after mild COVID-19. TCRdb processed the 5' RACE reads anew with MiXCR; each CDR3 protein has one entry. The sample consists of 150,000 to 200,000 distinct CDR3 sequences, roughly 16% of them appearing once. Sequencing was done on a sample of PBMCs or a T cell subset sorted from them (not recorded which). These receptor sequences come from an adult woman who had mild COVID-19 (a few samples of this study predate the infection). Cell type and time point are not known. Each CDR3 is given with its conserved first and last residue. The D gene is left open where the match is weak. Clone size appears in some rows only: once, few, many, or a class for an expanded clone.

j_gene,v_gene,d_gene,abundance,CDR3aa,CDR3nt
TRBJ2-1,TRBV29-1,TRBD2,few,CSVRRGGEQFF,TGCAGCGTTCGCCGGGGGGGAGAGCAGTTCTTC
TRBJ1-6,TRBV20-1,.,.,CSASGMRVRLMNSPLHF,TGCAGTGCTAGCGGGATGAGGGTCCGGTTAATGAATTCACCCCTCCACTTT
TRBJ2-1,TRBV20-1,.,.,CSAPPLERVYNEQFF,TGCAGTGCACCCCCCCTGGAGCGGGTATACAATGAGCAGTTCTTC
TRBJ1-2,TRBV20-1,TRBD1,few,CSARAGQGYGYTF,TGCAGTGCTAGAGCGGGACAGGGATATGGCTACACCTTC
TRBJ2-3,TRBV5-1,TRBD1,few,CASSSGQGNVDTQYF,TGCGCCAGCAGCTCTGGACAGGGGAATGTAGATACGCAGTATTTT
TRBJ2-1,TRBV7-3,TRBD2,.,CASSVKASGGYNEQFF,TGTGCCAGCAGCGTTAAAGCTAGCGGGGGCTACAATGAGCAGTTCTTC
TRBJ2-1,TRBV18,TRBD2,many,CASSLALAGGPGEQFF,TGTGCCAGCTCACTGGCCTTAGCGGGAGGGCCAGGTGAGCAGTTCTTC
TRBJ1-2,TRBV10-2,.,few,CASSDWGSDYGYTF,TGCGCCAGCAGTGATTGGGGGTCAGACTATGGCTACACCTTC
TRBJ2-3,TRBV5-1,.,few,CASSDPQGADTQYF,TGCGCCAGCAGCGACCCACAGGGTGCAGATACGCAGTATTTT
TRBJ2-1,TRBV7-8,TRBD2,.,CASSFITSGRYNEQFF,TGTGCCAGCAGCTTCATTACTAGCGGGAGGTACAATGAGCAGTTCTTC
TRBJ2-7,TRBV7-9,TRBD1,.,CASSLDRGRRTGGSYEQYF,TGTGCCAGCAGCTTAGATCGGGGTAGGCGGACAGGGGGCTCCTACGAGCAGTACTTC
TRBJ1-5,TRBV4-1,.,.,CASSRDQLTHQPQHF,TGCGCCAGCAGCCGCGACCAATTAACCCATCAGCCCCAGCATTTT
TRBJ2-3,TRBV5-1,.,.,CASCRRTRTTDTQYF,TGCGCCAGCTGCCGGAGGACGCGGACGACAGATACGCAGTATTTT
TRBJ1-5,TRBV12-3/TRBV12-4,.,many,CASSFRAQYDQPQHF,TGTGCCAGCAGTTTTAGGGCACAATACGATCAGCCCCAGCATTTT
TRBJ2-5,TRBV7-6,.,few,CASGLGQQETQYF,TGTGCCAGCGGCCTGGGACAACAGGAGACCCAGTACTTC
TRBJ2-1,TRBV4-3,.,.,CASSRSWGDNEQFF,TGCGCCAGCAGCCGGTCCTGGGGGGACAATGAGCAGTTCTTC
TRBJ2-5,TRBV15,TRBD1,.,CATSAPGRGPIQETQYF,TGTGCCACCAGCGCCCCAGGTAGGGGGCCGATCCAAGAGACCCAGTACTTC
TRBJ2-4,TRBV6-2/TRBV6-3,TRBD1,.,CASSTVLRDRENIQYF,TGTGCCAGCAGTACCGTACTCCGGGACAGGGAAAACATTCAGTACTTC
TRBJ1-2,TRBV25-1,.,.,CASSKETGSRGYTF,TGTGCCAGCAGTAAAGAAACAGGGTCCCGAGGCTACACCTTC
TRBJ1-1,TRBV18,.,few,CASSTIRVMNTEAFF,TGTGCCAGCTCAACAATCAGGGTGATGAACACTGAAGCTTTCTTT
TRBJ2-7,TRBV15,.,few,CATSRDDSGTYEQYF,TGTGCCACCAGCAGAGATGACAGTGGTACCTACGAGCAGTACTTC
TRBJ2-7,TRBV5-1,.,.,CASSNVTHTYEQYF,TGCGCCAGCAGCAATGTGACTCACACCTACGAGCAGTACTTC
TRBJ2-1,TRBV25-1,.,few,CASSALIRDGYNEQFF,TGTGCCAGCAGTGCGCTTATCCGGGACGGCTACAATGAGCAGTTCTTC
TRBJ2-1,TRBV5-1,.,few,CASSLDPGLGEQFF,TGCGCCAGCAGCTTGGACCCCGGTTTGGGTGAGCAGTTCTTC
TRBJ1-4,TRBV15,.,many,CATSRDPGTAAMGELFF,TGTGCCACCAGCAGAGATCCCGGGACGGCGGCTATGGGAGAACTGTTTTTT
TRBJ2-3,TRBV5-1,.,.,CASSLQGPHRDTQYF,TGCGCCAGCAGCTTGCAGGGACCCCATCGAGATACGCAGTATTTT
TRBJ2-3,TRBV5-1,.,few,CASSNGRSTDTQYF,TGCGCCAGCAGCAACGGACGGAGCACAGATACGCAGTATTTT
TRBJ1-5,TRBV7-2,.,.,CASSFTGSGQPQHF,TGTGCCAGCAGCTTTACAGGGTCGGGGCAGCCCCAGCATTTT
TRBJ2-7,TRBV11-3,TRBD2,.,CASSPTSADYEQYF,TGTGCCAGCAGCCCGACTAGCGCGGACTACGAGCAGTACTTC
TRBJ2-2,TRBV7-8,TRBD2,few,CASSLVPGLTNTGELFF,TGTGCCAGCAGCTTAGTACCGGGACTAACGAACACCGGGGAGCTGTTTTTT
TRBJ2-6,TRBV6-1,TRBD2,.,CASSGGGVIGANVLTF,TGTGCCAGCAGTGGCGGGGGTGTGATAGGGGCCAACGTCCTGACTTTC
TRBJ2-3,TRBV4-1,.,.,CASSQDGTRTDTQYF,TGCGCCAGCAGCCAAGATGGGACCCGCACAGATACGCAGTATTTT
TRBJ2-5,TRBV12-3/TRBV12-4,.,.,CASSTSGTQYF,TGTGCCAGCAGTACCTCGGGGACCCAGTACTTC
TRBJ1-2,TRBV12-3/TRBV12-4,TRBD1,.,CASSPDRARYGYTF,TGTGCCAGCAGCCCAGACAGGGCACGGTATGGCTACACCTTC
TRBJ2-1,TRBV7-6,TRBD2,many,CASSWGLAQGDEQFF,TGTGCCAGCAGCTGGGGACTAGCGCAAGGGGATGAGCAGTTCTTC
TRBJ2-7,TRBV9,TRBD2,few,CASSVGRDSAYEQYF,TGTGCCAGCAGCGTCGGGAGGGACTCGGCTTACGAGCAGTACTTC
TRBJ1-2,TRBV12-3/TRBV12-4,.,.,CASRLTGPYGYTF,TGTGCCAGCAGACTGACAGGTCCCTATGGCTACACCTTC
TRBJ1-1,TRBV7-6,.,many,CASSTGGGTEAFF,TGTGCCAGCAGCACCGGAGGGGGTACTGAAGCTTTCTTT
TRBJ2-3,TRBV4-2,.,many,CASSQAVLPTDTQYF,TGTGCCAGCAGCCAAGCCGTCCTCCCCACAGATACGCAGTATTTT
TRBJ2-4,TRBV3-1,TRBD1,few,CASSQQRTGLQYF,TGTGCCAGCAGCCAACAACGGACAGGGTTACAGTACTTC